Below are 20 T cell receptor beta chains sequenced from a single sample in a study of blood T cell repertoires in COVID-19. Measured with immunoSEQ multiplex PCR; TCRdb has only the in-frame clones, and not every one. This repertoire shows roughly 230,000 clones, approximately 80% found once; its top ten account for roughly 3.5%. Sequenced: PBMCs or T cells enriched from blood (not recorded which). These receptors were taken from a woman aged 55-70 years who had recovered from COVID-19.

V gene TRBV7-3 combines with J gene TRBJ1-5; D remains ambiguous. Germline lookup yields CDR1 SGHTA and CDR2 FQGTGA. The ends were cut back, 11 bases at V and 0 bases at J, with 14 bases in the middle. CDR3 length equals 14 residues. The CDR3 coding sequence is TGTGCCTTGTCCCAGGTTCATAGCAATCAGCCCCAGCATTTT. It encodes CALSQVHSNQPQHF.

This clone was picked up a small number of times. The chain links TRBV5-4 to TRBJ1-1, with unresolved D. Germline-derived CDR1 and CDR2 are SGHNT and YYREEE (reference sequence). V was pared by 5 bases and J by 2 bases, with 13 bases between. The CDR3 covers 14 residues. CDR3 coding DNA: TGTGCCAGCAGGTCGGACTTAGGAAACACTGAAGCTTTCTTT. Its translation: CASRSDLGNTEAFF.

This sequence joins TRBV5-4 and TRBJ2-2; D remains unclear. Germline loops: CDR1 SGHNT, CDR2 YYREEE (reference sequence). Trimming took 5 bases from V and 4 from J, leaving 9 bases between them. This CDR3 spans 13 amino acids. Here the CDR3 reads CASSWAPTGELFF. Here the CDR3 DNA reads TGTGCCAGCAGTTGGGCCCCCACCGGGGAGCTGTTTTTT. Supplemented by reference TRBV5-4 and TRBJ2-2, the full variable domain reads ETGVTQSPTHLIKTRGQQVTLRCSSQSGHNTVSWYQQALGQGPQFIFQYYREEENGRGNFPPRFSGLQFPNYSSELNVNALELDDSALYLCASSWAPTGELFFGEGSRLTVL.

The chain carries TRBV7-3 and TRBJ1-3, with 7 bases that match TRBD1. From germline, CDR1 is SGHTA and CDR2 FQGTGA. V shed 5 bases and J 3 bases; nucleotides not matched to a gene: 13. The CDR3 has 17 amino acids. The CDR3 DNA reads as TGTGCCAGCAGCCCCACATCCACAGGGGTGCTTGGAAACACCATATATTTT. Its translation is CASSPTSTGVLGNTIYF.

V usage is TRBV11-2 and J usage is TRBJ1-1; perhaps TRBD1 as D (6 bases). V dropped 5 bases and J dropped 0 bases, with 25 bases sitting between them. Germline V gene sequence: CDR1 SGHAT, CDR2 FQNNGV. CDR3 length: 19 amino acids. DNA for the CDR3: TGTGCCAGCAGCGCACGGACAGTTGGAGTCGTAACCATGAACACTGAAGCTTTCTTT. It is translated as CASSARTVGVVTMNTEAFF.

The J gene is TRBJ1-6, the V gene TRBV4-1; 7 nucleotides agree with TRBD1. The junction had 8 bases not matched to a gene; V was cut back by 1 base and J by 8 bases. The CDR3 is made up of 16 amino acids. CDR1 MGHRA and CDR2 YSYEKL come from the germline V gene. CDR3 amino acids: CASSQGTSRGDSPLHF. The CDR3 DNA follows: TGCGCCAGCAGCCAAGGGACAAGCAGGGGGGATTCACCCCTCCACTTT.

This clone has more than one count but fewer than ten. The chain is built from TRBV3-1 (or the pseudogene TRBV3-2) and TRBJ2-1; 13 bases fit TRBD2. The CDR3 totals 23 residues. V shed 7 bases, J shed 1 base, and the junction held 25 bases outside the gene matches. CDR1 is LGHDT, CDR2 YNNKEL, per germline (reference sequence). The chain's CDR3 is CASTPRGLGLAGDGALSYNEQFF. CDR3 coding DNA: TGTGCCAGCACCCCAAGGGGTTTAGGACTAGCGGGAGATGGAGCCTTGTCCTACAATGAGCAGTTCTTC.

The rearrangement links TRBV5-1 to TRBJ2-1; 11 bases agree with TRBD2. The V and J ends lost 4 bases and 9 bases, in that order; junction bases with no gene match: 12. Germline CDR1 and CDR2: SGHRS and YFSETQ. The CDR3 has 16 residues. The CDR3 region has the DNA TGCGCCAGCAGCCCCGTTCTAGCGGGGGGTCGGCGTGAGCAGTTCTTC. It translates to CASSPVLAGGRREQFF.

This clone has a single count. The chain joins TRBV7-9 to TRBJ1-2, with 9 bases that match TRBD1. Germline trimming cut 2 bases from V and 4 bases from J; bases unmatched to any gene: 11. Germline V CDR1 and CDR2: SEHNR, FQNEAQ (reference sequence). This CDR3 is 17 amino acids long. Here the CDR3 DNA reads TGTGCCAGCAGCTTAAGGGGTTTAGGGACAGGGTCCTATGGCTACACCTTC. Its protein product is CASSLRGLGTGSYGYTF.

V is TRBV19 and J is TRBJ2-2; 9 nucleotides agree with TRBD2. The trim removed 3 bases at V and 3 bases at J, leaving 5 bases unmatched. The CDR3 contains 16 residues. CDR1 is LNHDA, CDR2 SQIVND, per germline (reference sequence). The CDR3 coding sequence is TGTGCCAGTAGTATGGGCGGGGGGGCCCACACCGGGGAGCTGTTTTTT. This sequence encodes CASSMGGGAHTGELFF.

V is TRBV3-1 (or the pseudogene TRBV3-2) and J is TRBJ2-3; D is uncertain. Germline V lookup: CDR1 LGHDT, CDR2 YNNKEL (reference sequence). V gave up 1 base and J gave up 0 bases, with 11 bases separating them. The CDR3 covers 16 residues. The CDR3 protein is CASSQALFVSTDTQYF. CDR3 DNA: TGTGCCAGCAGCCAAGCACTCTTTGTTAGCACAGATACGCAGTATTTT.

The gene calls are TRBV27 and TRBJ1-1, with 9 bases identical to TRBD1. CDR3 length: 12 amino acids. The germline gives CDR1 MNHEY, CDR2 SMNVEV (reference sequence). The CDR3: CDNRDRATEAFF. The CDR3 bases are TGTGATAACCGGGACAGGGCCACTGAAGCTTTCTTT.

The chain joins TRBV18 to TRBJ1-6, with 8 bases matching TRBD1. Germline CDR1 and CDR2: KGHSH and LQKENI. V lost 10 bases to trimming and J lost 7 bases; unmatched junction nucleotides: 6. The CDR3 has 13 residues. CDR3 bases: TGTGCCACCGAACAGGGGGAGAATTCACCCCTCCACTTT. Translating gives CATEQGENSPLHF.

The sample holds one count of this clone. V gene TRBV9 combines with J gene TRBJ1-6; possible D gene TRBD1, 5 bases. CDR1 and CDR2 (germline): SGDLS, YYNGEE. Trimming took off 1 base at V and 5 bases at J, with 10 bases between the two ends. This CDR3 has 15 residues. CDR3 sequence: CASSVRTPDNSPLHF. The CDR3 region has the DNA TGTGCCAGCAGCGTACGGACACCCGATAATTCACCCCTCCACTTT.

V usage is TRBV4-3 and J usage is TRBJ2-7; D might be TRBD1 (6 bases). Trimming took off 3 bases at V and 3 bases at J, with 12 bases between the two ends. Germline values: CDR1 LGHNA, CDR2 YSLEER. This CDR3 contains 14 residues. CDR3 sequence (DNA): TGCGCCAGCAGCCATTCCCCGGGACACTACGAGCAGTACTTC. It specifies CASSHSPGHYEQYF.

This clone was detected once. The chain is built from TRBV12-3 or TRBV12-4 and TRBJ2-4, with 8 bases that match TRBD1. J gave up 6 bases and V 5 bases, and 3 bases lay outside the gene matches. The CDR3 totals 13 residues. The CDR3 reads CASSPGQVNIQYF. The CDR3 region has the DNA TGTGCCAGCAGTCCGGGACAGGTAAACATTCAGTACTTC.

The genes are TRBV11-2 and TRBJ1-1; 8 nucleotides agree with TRBD1. The CDR3 sequence is 14 residues long. The V gene end was trimmed by 3 bases and the J gene end by 4 bases; junction bases not matched to a gene: 4. Germline V CDR1 and CDR2: SGHAT, FQNNGV. The CDR3, as DNA: TGTGCCAGCAGCTTCCAGGGGGCCGTCACTGAAGCTTTCTTT. Protein sequence: CASSFQGAVTEAFF.

This clone came up once. This chain uses TRBV6-5 with TRBJ1-6; D ambiguous. CDR1 MNHEY and CDR2 SVGAGI come from the germline V gene. V dropped 7 bases and J dropped 0 bases, with 4 bases sitting between them. The CDR3 length is 13 residues. CDR3 amino acids: CASTGSYNSPLHF. The CDR3 DNA reads as TGTGCCAGCACCGGCTCCTATAATTCACCCCTCCACTTT.

The CDR3 DNA reads TGTGCCAGCAGCTTAATCCACTCTGGGGCCAACGTCCTGACTTTC. Its protein product is CASSLIHSGANVLTF. The J gene is TRBJ2-6, the V gene TRBV7-2; D is uncertain. Germline V CDR1 and CDR2: SGHTA, FQGNSA. V gave up 2 bases and J gave up 0 bases, with 5 bases separating them. The CDR3 length is 15 residues. Full variable domain (outside the CDR3, taken from reference TRBV7-2 and TRBJ2-6): GAGVSQSPSNKVTEKGKDVELRCDPISGHTALYWYRQSLGQGLEFLIYFQGNSAPDKSGLPSDRFSAERTGGSVSTLTIQRTQQEDSAVYLCASSLIHSGANVLTFGAGSRLTVL.

This clone came up once. V gene TRBV15 combines with J gene TRBJ1-4, with D perhaps matching TRBD1 (5 bases). The CDR3 runs 15 residues. Between the trimmed V and J ends, which lost 1 base and 7 bases, there was a span of 13 bases. Per the germline V gene, CDR1 is LNHNV and CDR2 is YYDKDF (reference sequence). Here the CDR3 reads CATSRGGRESEKLFF. CDR3 nucleotide sequence: TGTGCCACCAGCAGAGGGGGCAGGGAAAGTGAAAAACTGTTTTTT.